This T cell receptor beta chain was identified during a study of CD8 T cells in ankylosing spondylitis. In TCRdb, the 5' RACE reads were re-called with MiXCR into one record per CDR3 protein. The repertoire holds about 27,000 distinct CDR3 sequences, with approximately 8% as singletons. The V end was cut by 12 bases, the J end by 2 bases, with 15 bases between. Germline CDR1 reads KGHDR; CDR2 reads SFDVKD. The CDR3 contains 13 residues. The receptor was isolated from a male donor with ankylosing spondylitis or in good health (not recorded which). The rearrangement joins TRBV24-1 to TRBJ1-1; D is possibly TRBD1 (5 bases). Source material: blood. DNA for the CDR3: TGTGCCTGCCAACAAGGGGTTAACACTGAAGCTTTCTTT. Its translation is CACQQGVNTEAFF.